The subject of this entry is one T cell receptor (beta chain). The record originates from a study of blood T cell repertoires in COVID-19. Study information: T cells, B-cell-depleted T cells, or PBMCs supplied cDNA or gDNA.

Assignment of participants to cohorts was predicated upon participant-reported clinical history. Per the original methods: Estimation of nucleated cell counts relied on the amplification of reference gene primers. Only in-frame clones appear in the TCRdb table, and some are missing; sequencing was by immunoSEQ multiplex PCR. V, J and clone size are taken as reported in that table, and D and trimming were inferred from the DNA itself. The table records a few hundred thousand clones, approximately 89% of them present only once. Trimming removed 0 bases from V and 0 bases from J; junction bases left unmatched: 7. This CDR3 region has 17 residues. Germline loops: CDR1 LGHNT, CDR2 FRNRAP.

Sequencing was carried out using PBMCs or T cells enriched from blood (not recorded which). V gene TRBV12-5 combines with J gene TRBJ2-7, with TRBD1 matching over 8 bases. The sequence came from a woman aged 35 to 49 who had been exposed to COVID-19. The CDR3 nucleotides read TGTGCTAGTGGTTTGGTGTTAGGACAGGGCCTCTCCTACGAGCAGTACTTC. It codes for CASGLVLGQGLSYEQYF.